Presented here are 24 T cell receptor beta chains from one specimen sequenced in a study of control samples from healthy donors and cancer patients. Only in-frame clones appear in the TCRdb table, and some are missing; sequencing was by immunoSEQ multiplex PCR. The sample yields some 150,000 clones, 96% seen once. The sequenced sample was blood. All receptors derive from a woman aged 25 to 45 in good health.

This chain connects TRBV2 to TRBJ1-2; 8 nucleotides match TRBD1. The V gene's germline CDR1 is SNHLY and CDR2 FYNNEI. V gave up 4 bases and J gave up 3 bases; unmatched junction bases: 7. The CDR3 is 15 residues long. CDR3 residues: CASSGGQGPDYGYTF. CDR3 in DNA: TGTGCCAGCAGTGGAGGACAGGGCCCTGACTATGGCTACACCTTC.

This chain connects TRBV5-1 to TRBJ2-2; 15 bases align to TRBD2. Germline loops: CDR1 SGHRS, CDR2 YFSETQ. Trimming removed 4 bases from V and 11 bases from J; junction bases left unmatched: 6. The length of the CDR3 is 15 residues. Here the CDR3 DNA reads TGCGCCAGCAGCCTCCAGGGACTAGCGGGAGGCGAGCTGTTTTTT. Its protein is CASSLQGLAGGELFF.

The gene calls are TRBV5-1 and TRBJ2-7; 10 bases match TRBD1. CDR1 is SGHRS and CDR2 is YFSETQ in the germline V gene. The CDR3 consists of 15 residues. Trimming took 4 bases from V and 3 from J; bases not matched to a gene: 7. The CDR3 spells CASSPGTGANYEQYF. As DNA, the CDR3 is TGCGCCAGCAGCCCCGGGACAGGGGCCAACTACGAGCAGTACTTC.

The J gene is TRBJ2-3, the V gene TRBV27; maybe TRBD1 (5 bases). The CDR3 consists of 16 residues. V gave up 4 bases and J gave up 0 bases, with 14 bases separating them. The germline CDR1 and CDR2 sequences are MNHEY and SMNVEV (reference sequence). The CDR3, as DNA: TGTGCCAGCAGTTCAAGGGGTGGAATTAGCACAGATACGCAGTATTTT. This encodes CASSSRGGISTDTQYF.

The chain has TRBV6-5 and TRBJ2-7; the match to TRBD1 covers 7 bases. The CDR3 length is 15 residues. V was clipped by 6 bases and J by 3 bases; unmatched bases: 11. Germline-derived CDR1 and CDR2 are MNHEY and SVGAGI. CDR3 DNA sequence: TGTGCCAGCAGCCAAAACAGGGGCCCGTTCTACGAGCAGTACTTC. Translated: CASSQNRGPFYEQYF.

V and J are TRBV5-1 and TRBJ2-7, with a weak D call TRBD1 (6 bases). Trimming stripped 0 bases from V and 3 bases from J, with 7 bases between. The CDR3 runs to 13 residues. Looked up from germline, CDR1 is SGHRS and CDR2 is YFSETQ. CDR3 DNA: TGCGCCAGCAGCTTGGACAGGGTCTACGAGCAGTACTTC. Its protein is CASSLDRVYEQYF. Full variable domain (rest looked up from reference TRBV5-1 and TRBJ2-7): KAGVTQTPRYLIKTRGQQVTLSCSPISGHRSVSWYQQTPGQGLQFLFEYFSETQRNKGNFPGRFSGRQFSNSRSEMNVSTLELGDSALYLCASSLDRVYEQYFGPGTRLTVT.

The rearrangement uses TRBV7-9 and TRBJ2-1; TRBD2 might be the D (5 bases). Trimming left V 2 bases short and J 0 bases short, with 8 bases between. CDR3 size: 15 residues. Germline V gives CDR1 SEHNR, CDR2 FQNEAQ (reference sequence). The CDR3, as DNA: TGTGCCAGCAGCTTAAGAGGGTTCTCCTACAATGAGCAGTTCTTC. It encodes CASSLRGFSYNEQFF. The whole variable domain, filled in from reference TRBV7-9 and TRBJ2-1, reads DTGVSQNPRHKITKRGQNVTFRCDPISEHNRLYWYRQTLGQGPEFLTYFQNEAQLEKSRLLSDRFSAERPKGSFSTLEIQRTEQGDSAMYLCASSLRGFSYNEQFFGPGTRLTVL.

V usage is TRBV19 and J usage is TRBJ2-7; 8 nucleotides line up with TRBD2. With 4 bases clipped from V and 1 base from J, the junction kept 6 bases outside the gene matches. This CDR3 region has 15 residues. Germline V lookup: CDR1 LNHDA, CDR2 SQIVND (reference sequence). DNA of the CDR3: TGTGCCAGTAGTAAGCGAGCGGGAGAGTCCTACGAGCAGTACTTC. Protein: CASSKRAGESYEQYF.

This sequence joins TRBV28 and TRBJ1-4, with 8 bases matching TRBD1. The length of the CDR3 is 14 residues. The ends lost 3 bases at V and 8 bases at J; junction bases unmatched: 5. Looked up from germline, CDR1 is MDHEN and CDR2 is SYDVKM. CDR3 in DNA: TGTGCCAGCAGTTTCAGGGGGCTGGGAGAAAAACTGTTTTTT. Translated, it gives CASSFRGLGEKLFF.

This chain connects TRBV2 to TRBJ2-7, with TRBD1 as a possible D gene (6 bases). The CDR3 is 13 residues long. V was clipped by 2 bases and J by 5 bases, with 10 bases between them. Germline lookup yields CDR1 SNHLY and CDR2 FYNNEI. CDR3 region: CASSEQGNDEQYF. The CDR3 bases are TGTGCCAGCAGTGAACAGGGGAACGACGAGCAGTACTTC.

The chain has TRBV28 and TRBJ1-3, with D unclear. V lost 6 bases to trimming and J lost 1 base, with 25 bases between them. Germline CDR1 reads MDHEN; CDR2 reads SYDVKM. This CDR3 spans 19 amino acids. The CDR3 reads CASSHHLRQSLGSGNTIYF. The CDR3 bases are TGTGCCAGCAGCCACCATCTTAGGCAGTCCTTAGGGTCTGGAAACACCATATATTTT.

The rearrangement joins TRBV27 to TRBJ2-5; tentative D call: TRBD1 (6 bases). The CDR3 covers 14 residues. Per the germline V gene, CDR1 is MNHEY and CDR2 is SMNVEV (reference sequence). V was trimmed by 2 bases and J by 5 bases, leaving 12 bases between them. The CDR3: CASSLLGGDETQYF. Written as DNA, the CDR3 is TGTGCCAGCAGTTTACTAGGGGGTGATGAGACCCAGTACTTC.

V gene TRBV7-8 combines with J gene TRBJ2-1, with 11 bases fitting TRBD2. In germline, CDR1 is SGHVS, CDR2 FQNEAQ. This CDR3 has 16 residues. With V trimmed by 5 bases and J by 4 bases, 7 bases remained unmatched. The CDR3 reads CASSPRLAGKYNEQFF. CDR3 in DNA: TGTGCCAGCAGCCCTCGACTAGCGGGAAAATACAATGAGCAGTTCTTC.

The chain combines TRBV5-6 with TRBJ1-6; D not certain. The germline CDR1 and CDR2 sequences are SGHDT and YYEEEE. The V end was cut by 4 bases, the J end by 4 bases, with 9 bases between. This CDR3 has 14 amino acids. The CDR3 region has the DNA TGTGCCAGCAGCCCCTGGGGTTATAATTCACCCCTCCACTTT. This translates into CASSPWGYNSPLHF.

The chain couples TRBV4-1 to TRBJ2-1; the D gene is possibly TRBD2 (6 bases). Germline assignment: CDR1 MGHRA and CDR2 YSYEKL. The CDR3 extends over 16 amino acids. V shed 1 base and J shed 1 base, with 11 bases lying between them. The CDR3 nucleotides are TGCGCCAGCAGCCAAGGAGGGGCGGGGTCCTACAATGAGCAGTTCTTC. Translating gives CASSQGGAGSYNEQFF.

CDR3 DNA: TGTGCCAGCAGCTCCTCAGTGGCATTGAAAGAAAAACTGTTTTTT. Translation: CASSSSVALKEKLFF. The chain uses TRBV7-2 and TRBJ1-4; no clear D. The CDR3 sequence is 15 residues long. Trimming stripped 4 bases from V and 8 bases from J, with 17 bases between. The germline CDR1 and CDR2 sequences are SGHTA and FQGNSA. The full variable domain, with the rest looked up from reference TRBV7-2 and TRBJ1-4, is GAGVSQSPSNKVTEKGKDVELRCDPISGHTALYWYRQSLGQGLEFLIYFQGNSAPDKSGLPSDRFSAERTGGSVSTLTIQRTQQEDSAVYLCASSSSVALKEKLFFGSGTQLSVL.

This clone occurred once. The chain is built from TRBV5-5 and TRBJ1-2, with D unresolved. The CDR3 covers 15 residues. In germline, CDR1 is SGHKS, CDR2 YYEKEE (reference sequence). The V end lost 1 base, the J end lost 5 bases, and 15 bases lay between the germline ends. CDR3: CASSLRLAYSYGYTF. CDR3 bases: TGTGCCAGCAGCTTGCGTCTGGCATATTCATATGGCTACACCTTC.

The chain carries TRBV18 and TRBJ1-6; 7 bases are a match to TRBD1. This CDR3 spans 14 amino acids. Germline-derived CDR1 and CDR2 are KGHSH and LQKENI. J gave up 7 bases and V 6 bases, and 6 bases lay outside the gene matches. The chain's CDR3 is CASSLDRVNSPLHF. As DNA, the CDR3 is TGTGCCAGCTCCCTAGACAGGGTAAATTCACCCCTCCACTTT.

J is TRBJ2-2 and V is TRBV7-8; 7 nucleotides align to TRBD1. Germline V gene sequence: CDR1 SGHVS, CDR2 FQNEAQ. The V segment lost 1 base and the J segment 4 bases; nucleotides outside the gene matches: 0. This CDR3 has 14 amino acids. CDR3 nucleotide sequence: TGTGCCAGCAGCTTAGGGACAGGCACCGGGGAGCTGTTTTTT. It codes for CASSLGTGTGELFF.

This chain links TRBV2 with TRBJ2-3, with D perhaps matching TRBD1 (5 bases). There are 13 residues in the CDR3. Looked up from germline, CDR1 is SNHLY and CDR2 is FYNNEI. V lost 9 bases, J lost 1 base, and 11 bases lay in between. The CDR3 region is CARKGMGTDTQYF. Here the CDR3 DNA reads TGTGCCAGGAAGGGGATGGGCACAGATACGCAGTATTTT. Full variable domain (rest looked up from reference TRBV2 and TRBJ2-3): EPEVTQTPSHQVTQMGQEVILRCVPISNHLYFYWYRQILGQKVEFLVSFYNNEISEKSEIFDDQFSVERPDGSNFTLKIRSTKLEDSAMYFCARKGMGTDTQYFGPGTRLTVL.

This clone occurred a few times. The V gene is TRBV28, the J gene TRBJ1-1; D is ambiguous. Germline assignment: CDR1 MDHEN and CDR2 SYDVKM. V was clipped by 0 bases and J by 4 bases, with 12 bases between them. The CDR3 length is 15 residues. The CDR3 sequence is CASSLWGHRSTEAFF. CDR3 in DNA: TGTGCCAGCAGTTTATGGGGCCACAGAAGCACTGAAGCTTTCTTT.

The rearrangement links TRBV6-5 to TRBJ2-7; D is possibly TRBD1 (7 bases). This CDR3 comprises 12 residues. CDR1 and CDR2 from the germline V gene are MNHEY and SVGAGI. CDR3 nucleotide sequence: TGTGCGACGCAGGGGGGCCCCTACGAGCAGTACTTC. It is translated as CATQGGPYEQYF.

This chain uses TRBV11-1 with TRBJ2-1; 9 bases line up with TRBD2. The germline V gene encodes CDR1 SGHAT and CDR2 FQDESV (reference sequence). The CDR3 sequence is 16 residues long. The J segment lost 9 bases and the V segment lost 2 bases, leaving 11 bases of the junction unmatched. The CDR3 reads CASSLPSAGGPGEQFF. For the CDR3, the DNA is TGTGCCAGCAGCTTACCGTCCGCGGGGGGGCCTGGTGAGCAGTTCTTC. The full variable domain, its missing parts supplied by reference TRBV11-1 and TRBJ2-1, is EAEVAQSPRYKITEKSQAVAFWCDPISGHATLYWYRQILGQGPELLVQFQDESVVDDSQLPKDRFSAERLKGVDSTLKIQPAELGDSAMYLCASSLPSAGGPGEQFFGPGTRLTVL.

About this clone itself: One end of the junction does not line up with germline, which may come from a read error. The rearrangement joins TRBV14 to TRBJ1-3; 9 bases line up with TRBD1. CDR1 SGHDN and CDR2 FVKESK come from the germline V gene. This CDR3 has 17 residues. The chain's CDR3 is CASSLFSGQGTGNTIYF. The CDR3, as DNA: TGTGCCAGTAGCCTCTTCAGCGGACAGGGGACTGGAAACACCATATATTTT.